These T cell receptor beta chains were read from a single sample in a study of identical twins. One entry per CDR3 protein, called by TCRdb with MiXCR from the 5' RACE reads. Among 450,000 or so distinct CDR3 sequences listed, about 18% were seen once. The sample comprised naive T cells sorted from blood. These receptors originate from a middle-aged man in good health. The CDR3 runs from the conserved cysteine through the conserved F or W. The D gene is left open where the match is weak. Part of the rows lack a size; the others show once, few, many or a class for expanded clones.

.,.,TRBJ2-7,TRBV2,TGTGCCAGCAGTGAGACCCTCGGGACCCGCTACGAGCAGTACTTC,CASSETLGTRYEQYF
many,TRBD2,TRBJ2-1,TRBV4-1,TGCGCCAGCAGCCGGCTATTGAGCGGGGCCCCTTACAATGAGCAGTTCTTC,CASSRLLSGAPYNEQFF
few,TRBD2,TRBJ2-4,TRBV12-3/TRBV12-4,TGTGCCAGCAGTTTCCGGGAGCGGGGGGGTGCATACATTCAGTACTTC,CASSFRERGGAYIQYF
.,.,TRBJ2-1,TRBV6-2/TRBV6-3,TGTGCCAGCAGTTACGCCCAGCTCCGGAATGAGCAGTTCTTC,CASSYAQLRNEQFF
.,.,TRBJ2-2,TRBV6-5,TGTGCCAGCAGTTTTGGGGTTCACACCGGGGAGCTGTTTTTT,CASSFGVHTGELFF
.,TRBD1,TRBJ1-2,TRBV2,TGTGCCAGCAGTGGGACAGGGGGTGGTGGCTACACCTTC,CASSGTGGGGYTF
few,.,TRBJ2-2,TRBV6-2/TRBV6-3,TGTGCCAGCAGTTCGGAGGGAGTATGGACCGGGGAGCTGTTTTTT,CASSSEGVWTGELFF
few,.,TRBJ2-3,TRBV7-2,TGTGCCAGCAGCCTAGCTTGGAGGACTAAAACGCAGTATTTT,CASSLAWRTKTQYF
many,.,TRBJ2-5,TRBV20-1,TGCAGTGCTAGATCGACCCGGGGGGCCCAAGAGACCCAGTACTTC,CSARSTRGAQETQYF
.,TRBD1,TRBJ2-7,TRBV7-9,TGTGCCAGCAGCTTAGTAGGGGGCGGCTCTTCGAGCGAGCAGTACTTC,CASSLVGGGSSSEQYF
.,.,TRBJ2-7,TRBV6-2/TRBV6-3,TGTGCCAGCAGTCCCCGGGTGGCCCACGAGCAGTACTTC,CASSPRVAHEQYF
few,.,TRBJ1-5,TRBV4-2,TGTGCCAGCAGCCAAGAACAGTCGGCCCAGCCCCAGCATTTT,CASSQEQSAQPQHF
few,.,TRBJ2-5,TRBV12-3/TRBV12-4,TGTGCCAGCAGCGTACGGGAGACCCAGTACTTC,CASSVRETQYF
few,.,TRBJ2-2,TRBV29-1,TGCAGCGTTGTGCCCGGACTGAACACCGGGGAGCTGTTTTTT,CSVVPGLNTGELFF
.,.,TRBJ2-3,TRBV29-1,TGCAGCGTTGTCCCCAGTCACGCGGGAGATACGCAGTATTTT,CSVVPSHAGDTQYF
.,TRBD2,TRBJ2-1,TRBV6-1,TGTGCCAGCAGTCCCCGACTAGCGGGAGGGCAGAGGAATGAGCAGTTCTTC,CASSPRLAGGQRNEQFF
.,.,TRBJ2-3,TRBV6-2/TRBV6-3,TGTGCCGGGGCCGCGGGGCCAGATACGCAGTATTTT,CAGAAGPDTQYF
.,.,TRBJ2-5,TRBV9,TGTGCCAGCAGCGTAGACGGCCAGGGAGAGGAGACCCAGTACTTC,CASSVDGQGEETQYF
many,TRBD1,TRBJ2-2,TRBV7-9,TGTGCCAGCAGCTGGGGACAGCCGACCGGGGAGCTGTTTTTT,CASSWGQPTGELFF
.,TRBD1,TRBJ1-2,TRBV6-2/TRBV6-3,TGTGCCAGCCTTCAGGACAGGCCAAACTATGGCTACACCTTC,CASLQDRPNYGYTF
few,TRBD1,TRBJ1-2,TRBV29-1,TGCAGCGTAACGGGACAGGGCCGGGATGGCTACACCTTC,CSVTGQGRDGYTF
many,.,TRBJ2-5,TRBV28,TGTGCCGCCCACCGCCCCGGGTTGGAGACCCAGTACTTC,CAAHRPGLETQYF